The clone carrying this T cell receptor (beta chain) is a singleton in its sample. Assay: immunoSEQ multiplex PCR; the TCRdb copy retains only in-frame clones and omits some. This sample carries about 97,000 clones, 75% to 90% of them seen once, and the ten largest clones take 7.5%. Per the germline V gene, CDR1 is LGHDT and CDR2 is YNNKEL (reference sequence). V trimming: 5 bases; J trimming: 2 bases; junction bases outside the gene matches: 5. The CDR3 contains 14 residues. This sample is drawn from a study of T cell responses to AZD1222 COVID-19 vaccine. The TCR sequence derives from an adult in good health. Source: peripheral blood, taken on day 0 of AZD1222 vaccination. The V call is TRBV3-1 (or the pseudogene TRBV3-2), the J call TRBJ1-2, with 7 bases that match TRBD1. The CDR3 coding sequence is TGTGCCAGCAGCTCGGGACAGACAAACTATGGCTACACCTTC. Amino acid sequence: CASSSGQTNYGYTF.